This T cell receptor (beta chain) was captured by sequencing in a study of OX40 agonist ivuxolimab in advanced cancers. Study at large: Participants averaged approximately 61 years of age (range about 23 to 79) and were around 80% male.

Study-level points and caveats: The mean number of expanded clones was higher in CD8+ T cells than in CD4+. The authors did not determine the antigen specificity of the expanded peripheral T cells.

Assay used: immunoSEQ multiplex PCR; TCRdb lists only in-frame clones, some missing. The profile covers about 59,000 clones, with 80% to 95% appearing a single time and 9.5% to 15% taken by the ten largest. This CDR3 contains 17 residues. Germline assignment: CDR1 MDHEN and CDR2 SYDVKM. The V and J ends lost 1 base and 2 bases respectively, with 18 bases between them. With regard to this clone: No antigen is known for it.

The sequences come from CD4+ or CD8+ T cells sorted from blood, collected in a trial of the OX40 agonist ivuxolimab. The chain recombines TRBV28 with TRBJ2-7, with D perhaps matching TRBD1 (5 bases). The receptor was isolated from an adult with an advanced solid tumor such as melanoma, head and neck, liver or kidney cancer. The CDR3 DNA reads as TGTGCCAGCAGTTTATCAATATATGACAGTGCCCCCTACGAGCAGTACTTC. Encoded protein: CASSLSIYDSAPYEQYF.